This T cell receptor (beta chain) originates from a study of CD8+CD57+ T cells in acquired aplastic anemia. In the study overall: DNA per sorted CD4+ or CD8+ sample ranged 0.2 to 27.4 ug, averaging about 3 ug. Study-wide results and caveats: No significant difference in CD8+ Simpson's diversity was found between patients and controls.

The patients chosen for sequencing had shown expansion of CD8+CD57+ cells (detected by flow cytometry). A severe acquired aplastic anemia diagnosis applied to all patients. About this clonotype: The target antigen is unknown.

CDR1 and CDR2 (germline): SGDLS, YYNGEE. V dropped 5 bases and J dropped 1 base, with 9 bases sitting between them. The CDR3 is made up of 13 amino acids. TCR beta VDJ and CDR3 profiles were obtained from a genomic DNA template. MiXCR, run by TCRdb on the reads, gives a single entry per CDR3 protein. The repertoire has about 160,000 distinct CDR3 sequences, under 55% of them found once; the top ten carry approximately 3%. This sequence was found in a human donor with aplastic anemia. The V call is TRBV9, the J call TRBJ1-1; D is uncertain. Sequencing was done on a sample of sorted CD4+, CD8+, or CD8+CD57+ T cells (not recorded which) from PBMCs. The CDR3 reads CASRAGPNTEAFF. The CDR3 coding sequence is TGTGCCAGCAGGGCTGGGCCGAACACTGAAGCTTTCTTT.